The source of this T cell receptor (beta chain) is a study of shared T cell receptors in the human thymus. Trimming removed 0 bases from V and 4 bases from J; junction bases left unmatched: 6. The CDR3 runs 17 residues. Per germline, CDR1 SGHTA and CDR2 FQGTGA. TCRdb's copy holds only in-frame clones and misses some; the assay was immunoSEQ multiplex PCR. The sample holds about 710,000 clones, approximately 87% seen once. In addition, the sample was reused for a study of human thymus T cells. That paper states: Surgeons resected thymus tissue during corrective heart surgery.

The chain uses TRBV7-3 and TRBJ2-2; TRBD2 aligns across 9 bases. This TCR derives from a boy in the first two years of life with a congenital heart defect. The sample taken for sequencing was thymocytes. The CDR3 coding sequence is TGTGCCAGCAGCTTAACTAGCGGGGGAGTGGGCACCGGGGAGCTGTTTTTT. Protein: CASSLTSGGVGTGELFF.